These 27 T cell receptor beta chains share one sample of origin, sequenced in a study of control samples from healthy donors and cancer patients. The repertoire was sequenced with immunoSEQ multiplex PCR; TCRdb's copy has only in-frame clones and lacks some. The sample holds approximately 90,000 clones, about 85% seen once. The sample was blood. The receptors were sampled from a woman in her thirties or forties in good health.

The CDR3 DNA sequence: TGTGCCAGCAGTTACTTCGCTACAGGGAGTACCGGGGAGCTGTTTTTT. Translation: CASSYFATGSTGELFF. The rearrangement uses TRBV6-5 and TRBJ2-2; D is possibly TRBD1 (6 bases). The CDR3 totals 16 residues. The V gene lost 1 base and the J gene lost 5 bases, with 14 bases spanning the gap. Per germline, CDR1 MNHEY and CDR2 SVGAGI.

V and J are TRBV7-9 and TRBJ2-7; 12 nucleotides align to TRBD1. Losses at the gene ends were 8 bases for V and 6 bases for J; bases not matched to a gene: 2. Germline loops: CDR1 SEHNR, CDR2 FQNEAQ (reference sequence). This CDR3 spans 12 amino acids. The CDR3 nucleotides read TGTGCCAGCGGGACAGGGGGCGCCGAGCAGTACTTC. Translation: CASGTGGAEQYF.

The chain has TRBV7-2 and TRBJ2-7, with D unresolved. The CDR3 is 11 residues long. Per the germline V gene, CDR1 is SGHTA and CDR2 is FQGNSA. Trimming removed 1 base at V and 9 bases at J, with 7 bases between. CDR3 protein: CASSLDSGQYF. In DNA, the CDR3 is TGTGCCAGCAGCTTAGACAGTGGGCAGTACTTC.

CDR3 bases: TGTGCCTGGAGTAATGGGACTCCTGGAAACACCATATATTTT. Translating gives CAWSNGTPGNTIYF. The gene calls are TRBV30 and TRBJ1-3; tentatively, D is TRBD1 (5 bases). The ends were cut back, 2 bases at V and 2 bases at J, with 10 bases in the middle. This CDR3 contains 14 residues. The germline V gene has CDR1 GTSNPN and CDR2 SVGIG (reference sequence).

The chain has TRBV3-1 (or the pseudogene TRBV3-2) and TRBJ1-1; TRBD1 matches 9 bases. This CDR3 region has 14 residues. Looked up from germline, CDR1 is LGHDT and CDR2 is YNNKEL (reference sequence). J lost 5 bases, V lost 4 bases, and 5 bases had no gene match. The CDR3 DNA sequence: TGTGCCAGCAGCCCAGGAGACAGGGGGACTGAAGCTTTCTTT. Its protein is CASSPGDRGTEAFF.

J is TRBJ2-1 and V is TRBV5-1; the D is unclear. The germline CDR1 and CDR2 sequences are SGHRS and YFSETQ. Trimming removed 0 bases from V and 8 bases from J, with 9 bases in between. The CDR3 runs to 13 residues. As DNA, the CDR3 is TGCGCCAGCAGCTTGGCAGTAGAGGATGAGCAGTTCTTC. This translates into CASSLAVEDEQFF.

This chain connects TRBV3-1 (or the pseudogene TRBV3-2) to TRBJ2-1; perhaps TRBD1 as D (6 bases). Germline V CDR1 and CDR2: LGHDT, YNNKEL (reference sequence). The CDR3 loop spans 13 amino acids. The V gene lost 5 bases and the J gene lost 8 bases, with 13 bases spanning the gap. The CDR3 loop reads CASSATGLDEQFF. The DNA of the CDR3 is TGTGCCAGCAGCGCAACAGGGTTGGATGAGCAGTTCTTC.

The rearrangement uses TRBV14 and TRBJ2-1; 10 positions agree with TRBD2. The CDR3 loop spans 16 amino acids. Trimming at V came to 3 bases and at J to 4 bases, leaving 6 bases not matched to a gene. Germline V gives CDR1 SGHDN, CDR2 FVKESK. The CDR3 region has the DNA TGTGCCAGCAGCCACCGGGTACTAGCGGGGTACAATGAGCAGTTCTTC. This translates into CASSHRVLAGYNEQFF.

V is TRBV27 and J is TRBJ1-2; D perhaps matches TRBD1 (5 bases). Germline assignment: CDR1 MNHEY and CDR2 SMNVEV (reference sequence). CDR3 size: 14 residues. Deletions cut 5 bases from V and 7 bases from J, with 17 bases between. CDR3 sequence: CASSLGQGLGGYTF. Here the CDR3 DNA reads TGTGCCAGCAGTCTAGGGCAGGGATTGGGTGGCTACACCTTC.

The chain carries TRBV6-2 or TRBV6-3 and TRBJ1-1; no definite D call. Trimming left V 4 bases short and J 1 base short, with 10 bases between. Germline-derived CDR1 and CDR2 are MNHEY and SVGEGT. The CDR3 loop spans 14 amino acids. CDR3 region: CASSSIHGNTEAFF. CDR3 coding DNA: TGTGCCAGCAGTTCGATTCACGGGAACACTGAAGCTTTCTTT.

This chain links TRBV30 with TRBJ1-2; D is unresolved. Trimming removed 0 bases at V and 14 bases at J, with 13 bases between. The germline V gene encodes CDR1 GTSNPN and CDR2 SVGIG (reference sequence). This CDR3 has 11 amino acids. The CDR3 spells CAWSVLMSGTF. The CDR3 DNA follows: TGTGCCTGGAGTGTACTGATGTCTGGGACCTTC.

This rearrangement joins TRBV5-6 to TRBJ2-1; TRBD1 matches 7 bases. From germline, CDR1 is SGHDT and CDR2 YYEEEE. The ends lost 7 bases at V and 4 bases at J; junction bases unmatched: 5. CDR3 length: 13 amino acids. This chain's CDR3 is CASLRGQYNEQFF. The CDR3 DNA is TGTGCCAGCCTCCGGGGACAGTACAATGAGCAGTTCTTC.

The chain recombines TRBV5-1 with TRBJ1-1, with D uncertain. The CDR3 consists of 12 residues. Germline assignment: CDR1 SGHRS and CDR2 YFSETQ. V lost 2 bases and J lost 4, with 6 bases in between. Here the CDR3 reads CASSFWGTEAFF. For the CDR3, the DNA is TGCGCCAGCAGCTTCTGGGGCACTGAAGCTTTCTTT.

The chain uses TRBV27 and TRBJ2-3, with a weak D call TRBD2 (5 bases). This CDR3 comprises 13 residues. V lost 10 bases and J lost 0, with 11 bases in between. Germline V CDR1 and CDR2: MNHEY, SMNVEV (reference sequence). This chain's CDR3 is CATRAISTDTQYF. CDR3 DNA sequence: TGTGCCACGCGGGCCATTAGCACAGATACGCAGTATTTT.

Regarding this clone: A read error may account for a junction end that differs from germline. This chain connects TRBV6-5 to TRBJ1-5; D gene uncertain. CDR3 length equals 13 residues. Germline loops: CDR1 MNHEY, CDR2 SVGAGI. CDR3 in amino acids: CASTDGLNRPQHF. Written as DNA, the CDR3 is TGTGCCAGCACGGACGGACTAAATCGGCCCCAGCATTTT.

The V and J genes are TRBV11-3 and TRBJ2-1; 14 bases line up with TRBD2. This CDR3 is built from 17 residues. Germline V lookup: CDR1 SGHNT, CDR2 YENEEA. V lost 5 bases and J lost 10; bases outside the gene matches: 13. CDR3 in amino acids: CASSPRQTSGGVWEQFF. CDR3 DNA: TGTGCCAGCAGCCCCCGACAGACTAGCGGGGGGGTTTGGGAGCAGTTCTTC. The variable domain in full, with the rest retrieved from reference TRBV11-3 and TRBJ2-1, is EAGVVQSPRYKIIEKKQPVAFWCNPISGHNTLYWYLQNLGQGPELLIRYENEEAVDDSQLPKDRFSAERLKGVDSTLKIQPAELGDSAVYLCASSPRQTSGGVWEQFFGPGTRLTVL.

This chain uses TRBV5-1 with TRBJ1-1; 12 bases agree with TRBD1. Germline values: CDR1 SGHRS, CDR2 YFSETQ. J was trimmed by 1 base and V by 3 bases; bases with no gene match: 10. CDR3 length: 18 amino acids. The CDR3 coding sequence is TGCGCCAGCAGCTATTTAACCGGGACAGGGGGCACGAACACTGAAGCTTTCTTT. It encodes CASSYLTGTGGTNTEAFF. The full variable domain, its missing parts supplied by reference TRBV5-1 and TRBJ1-1, is KAGVTQTPRYLIKTRGQQVTLSCSPISGHRSVSWYQQTPGQGLQFLFEYFSETQRNKGNFPGRFSGRQFSNSRSEMNVSTLELGDSALYLCASSYLTGTGGTNTEAFFGQGTRLTVV.

The rearrangement joins TRBV5-4 to TRBJ1-2; TRBD1 matches at 9 bases. Trimming cost V 4 bases and J 4 bases; bases outside gene matches: 8. Germline CDR1 SGHNT, CDR2 YYREEE (reference sequence). The CDR3 length is 15 residues. CDR3 sequence: CASSPGQGRAYGYTF. In DNA, the CDR3 is TGTGCCAGCAGCCCTGGACAGGGGAGGGCCTATGGCTACACCTTC.

This clone turned up a few times. V gene TRBV6-1 combines with J gene TRBJ1-2, with TRBD1 as a possible D gene (5 bases). V lost 0 bases, J lost 4 bases, and 9 bases lay in between. The CDR3 spans 14 residues. Per the germline V gene, CDR1 is MNHNS and CDR2 is SASEGT. The CDR3 nucleotides are TGTGCCAGCAGTGAAGCGACAGCCCTCTATGGCTACACCTTC. Translated, it gives CASSEATALYGYTF.

The chain joins TRBV3-1 (or the pseudogene TRBV3-2) to TRBJ2-3; 9 positions agree with TRBD2. Per germline, CDR1 LGHDT and CDR2 YNNKEL (reference sequence). The length of the CDR3 is 15 residues. V was clipped by 6 bases and J by 4 bases; unmatched bases: 8. CDR3 sequence reads: CASSLTSGSADTQYF. In DNA form, the CDR3 reads TGTGCCAGCAGTCTGACTAGCGGATCGGCAGATACGCAGTATTTT.

V usage is TRBV10-3 and J usage is TRBJ1-1, with D perhaps TRBD1 (5 bases). CDR1 and CDR2 from the germline V gene are ENHRY and SYGVKD. V lost 10 bases and J lost 3, with 15 bases in between. The CDR3 has 13 amino acids. The CDR3, as DNA: TGTGCCACGAGATGGAGAGGGGACACTGAAGCTTTCTTT. Its protein is CATRWRGDTEAFF.

The chain joins TRBV27 to TRBJ1-5, with D perhaps TRBD1 (6 bases). The CDR3 has 13 residues. CDR1 is MNHEY, CDR2 SMNVEV, per germline (reference sequence). V lost 3 bases, J lost 5 bases, and 8 bases lay in between. The CDR3 protein is CASSLRGDQPQHF. Here the CDR3 DNA reads TGTGCCAGCAGTTTGAGGGGGGATCAGCCCCAGCATTTT.

V and J are TRBV5-6 and TRBJ1-6; 10 bases agree with TRBD1. The CDR3 runs 16 residues. With 0 bases clipped from V and 8 bases from J, the junction kept 5 bases outside the gene matches. CDR1 SGHDT and CDR2 YYEEEE come from the germline V gene. The CDR3 DNA is TGTGCCAGCAGCTTGGGACAGGGGGCAAGGGATTCACCCCTCCACTTT. Translated, it gives CASSLGQGARDSPLHF.

The chain carries TRBV4-3 and TRBJ2-7; TRBD2 agrees at 7 bases. Germline V gene data show CDR1 as LGHNA and CDR2 as YSLEER. The CDR3 totals 21 residues. Germline trimming cut 1 base from V and 0 bases from J; bases unmatched to any gene: 21. The CDR3 nucleotides are TGCGCCAGCAGCCAAGCCTTTGGGTCTAGCGGCACCCAACGGAGCTCCTACGAGCAGTACTTC. Encoded protein: CASSQAFGSSGTQRSSYEQYF.

This clone has a handful of counts. The CDR3 spells CASSLGGQGLGTEAFF. DNA for the CDR3: TGTGCCAGCAGCTTAGGGGGCCAGGGGCTGGGCACTGAAGCTTTCTTT. The chain recombines TRBV7-9 with TRBJ1-1; D may be TRBD1 (6 bases). The CDR3 is 16 amino acids. Germline V CDR1 and CDR2: SEHNR, FQNEAQ (reference sequence). V was cut by 1 base and J by 4 bases, with 16 bases left in between.

The chain joins TRBV19 to TRBJ1-1; 7 bases line up with TRBD1. The CDR3 totals 14 residues. V gave up 9 bases and J gave up 1 base; unmatched junction bases: 8. CDR1 LNHDA and CDR2 SQIVND come from the germline V gene (reference sequence). CDR3 nucleotides: TGTGCCAGCCTACAGGGGAACGGGAACACTGAAGCTTTCTTT. This translates into CASLQGNGNTEAFF.

The V call is TRBV3-1 (or the pseudogene TRBV3-2), the J call TRBJ2-2; D not resolved. Germline loops: CDR1 LGHDT, CDR2 YNNKEL (reference sequence). The length of the CDR3 is 13 residues. The V and J ends lost 4 bases and 7 bases respectively, with 10 bases between them. The CDR3 DNA sequence: TGTGCCAGCAGCCGAGAGGCTGGCGGGGAGCTGTTTTTT. Protein product: CASSREAGGELFF.